What follows are 26 T cell receptor beta chains derived from one specimen sequenced in a study of blood T cell repertoires in COVID-19. Some clones are missing from TCRdb's copy, which holds only in-frame ones; the method was immunoSEQ multiplex PCR. The repertoire holds approximately 180,000 clones, around 85% seen once, with 6.2% in the top ten. Sequencing was done on a sample of PBMCs or T cells enriched from blood (not recorded which). The receptor source for this set is a middle-aged man who had recovered from COVID-19.

A few counts support this clone. The chain employs TRBV4-2 and TRBJ2-2; 10 nucleotides align to TRBD2. CDR1 is LGHNA and CDR2 is YNFKEQ in the germline V gene. This CDR3 is 16 amino acids long. Trimming removed 0 bases from V and 6 bases from J; junction bases left unmatched: 4. CDR3 nucleotides: TGTGCCAGCAGCCAAGATCCAAGCGGGGGGGCCGGGGAGCTGTTTTTT. It specifies CASSQDPSGGAGELFF.

The chain uses TRBV5-1 and TRBJ2-5; a possible D gene is TRBD2 (5 bases). The V end was cut by 9 bases, the J end by 4 bases, with 25 bases between. The CDR3 spans 16 residues. Germline V CDR1 and CDR2: SGHRS, YFSETQ. In DNA form, the CDR3 reads TGCGCCACACGCAGAACTCCGGGGAAGGGTGGAGAGACCCAGTACTTC. As protein: CATRRTPGKGGETQYF. The full variable domain, with the rest looked up from reference TRBV5-1 and TRBJ2-5, is KAGVTQTPRYLIKTRGQQVTLSCSPISGHRSVSWYQQTPGQGLQFLFEYFSETQRNKGNFPGRFSGRQFSNSRSEMNVSTLELGDSALYLCATRRTPGKGGETQYFGPGTRLLVL.

The chain is built from TRBV29-1 and TRBJ1-1, with D hard to call. Trimming removed 1 base from V and 0 bases from J, with 6 bases in between. The CDR3 covers 13 residues. CDR1 and CDR2 (germline): SQVTM, ANQGSEA. CDR3: CSVEVSLNTEAFF. CDR3 bases: TGCAGCGTTGAAGTGTCTTTGAACACTGAAGCTTTCTTT.

The V and J genes are TRBV2 and TRBJ2-7; TRBD1 matches 7 bases. CDR1 and CDR2 (germline): SNHLY, FYNNEI. J lost 2 bases, V lost 7 bases, and 5 bases had no gene match. The CDR3 is made up of 13 amino acids. In DNA form, the CDR3 reads TGTGCCAGCACTTTGACAGGGACCTACGAGCAGTACTTC. Translated, it gives CASTLTGTYEQYF. Based on the CDR3 plus reference TRBV2 and TRBJ2-7, the full variable domain is EPEVTQTPSHQVTQMGQEVILRCVPISNHLYFYWYRQILGQKVEFLVSFYNNEISEKSEIFDDQFSVERPDGSNFTLKIRSTKLEDSAMYFCASTLTGTYEQYFGPGTRLTVT.

The chain has TRBV19 and TRBJ1-5; D uncertain. This CDR3 is 16 amino acids long. The V end lost 6 bases, the J end lost 0 bases, and 15 bases lay between the germline ends. The V gene's germline CDR1 is LNHDA and CDR2 SQIVND (reference sequence). The CDR3, as DNA: TGTGCCAGTAGAATCCGTGGGCTCGGTAGCAATCAGCCCCAGCATTTT. Its translation is CASRIRGLGSNQPQHF.

CDR3: CAVRTDTQYF. The CDR3 DNA reads as TGTGCCGTCAGGACAGATACGCAGTATTTT. J is TRBJ2-3 and V is TRBV12-3 or TRBV12-4; D unclear. With 11 bases removed from V and 3 bases from J, the gap between germline ends came to 6 bases. The CDR3 is 10 residues long.

This clone has just one count. V gene TRBV5-1 combines with J gene TRBJ2-1; 10 bases agree with TRBD2. The length of the CDR3 is 17 residues. The germline gives CDR1 SGHRS, CDR2 YFSETQ. The ends lost 0 bases at V and 7 bases at J; junction bases unmatched: 10. The CDR3 sequence is CASSLGPSSGSSNEQFF. DNA for the CDR3: TGCGCCAGCAGCTTGGGGCCCTCTAGCGGGAGTTCGAATGAGCAGTTCTTC. Variable domain in full (rest from reference TRBV5-1 and TRBJ2-1): KAGVTQTPRYLIKTRGQQVTLSCSPISGHRSVSWYQQTPGQGLQFLFEYFSETQRNKGNFPGRFSGRQFSNSRSEMNVSTLELGDSALYLCASSLGPSSGSSNEQFFGPGTRLTVL.

The rearrangement joins TRBV7-3 to TRBJ1-2; weak D call: TRBD1 (6 bases). CDR1 is SGHTA and CDR2 is FQGTGA in the germline V gene. V gave up 1 base and J gave up 8 bases, with 11 bases separating them. The CDR3 consists of 13 residues. CDR3 bases: TGTGCCAGCAGCTTAAGCGGGGGCGCCGGCTACACCTTC. Protein product: CASSLSGGAGYTF.

J is TRBJ1-5 and V is TRBV19; tentative D call: TRBD1 (5 bases). V was cut by 3 bases and J by 5 bases, with 14 bases left in between. Per germline, CDR1 LNHDA and CDR2 SQIVND (reference sequence). The CDR3 length is 15 residues. For the CDR3, the DNA is TGTGCCAGTAGTATCCCCAACCAGGGTCATCAGCCCCAGCATTTT. This codes for CASSIPNQGHQPQHF.

The V and J genes are TRBV2 and TRBJ1-2, with D maybe TRBD1 (6 bases). The CDR3 extends over 20 amino acids. Germline lookup yields CDR1 SNHLY and CDR2 FYNNEI. V was cut by 0 bases and J by 5 bases, with 28 bases left in between. This CDR3 reads CASSEAGLRQADQDHYGYTF. The DNA of the CDR3 is TGTGCCAGCAGTGAAGCGGGATTGCGACAGGCGGACCAAGATCATTATGGCTACACCTTC.

The rearrangement links TRBV24-1 to TRBJ2-7, with D possibly TRBD2 on 6 matching bases. The CDR3 sequence is 15 residues long. V was trimmed by 2 bases and J by 4 bases, leaving 14 bases between them. Germline loops: CDR1 KGHDR, CDR2 SFDVKD. CDR3 residues: CATSDSYDGSYEQYF. The CDR3 nucleotides read TGTGCCACCAGTGATTCTTACGACGGGAGTTACGAGCAGTACTTC.

The CDR3, as DNA: TGTGCCAGCTCATCCCCGACAGGGATGAACACTGAAGCTTTCTTT. Its translation is CASSSPTGMNTEAFF. This chain connects TRBV18 to TRBJ1-1; 7 bases agree with TRBD1. V lost 5 bases to trimming and J lost 0 bases; unmatched junction nucleotides: 6. The CDR3 covers 15 residues. The germline V gene encodes CDR1 KGHSH and CDR2 LQKENI.

The chain couples TRBV6-1 to TRBJ2-1, with 10 bases fitting TRBD1. From germline, CDR1 is MNHNS and CDR2 SASEGT. This CDR3 has 12 amino acids. The V gene end was trimmed by 3 bases and the J gene end by 14 bases; junction bases not matched to a gene: 4. CDR3 amino acids: CASSDGTGVEFF. CDR3 coding DNA: TGTGCCAGCAGTGATGGGACAGGGGTCGAGTTCTTC.

The chain has TRBV24-1 and TRBJ2-7, with a weak D call TRBD2 (6 bases). V lost 5 bases, J lost 2 bases, and 12 bases lay in between. This CDR3 has 14 amino acids. Germline CDR1 and CDR2: KGHDR and SFDVKD. The CDR3 DNA reads as TGTGCCACCAGTGTCGTCGGAGGGACCTACGAGCAGTACTTC. Encoded protein: CATSVVGGTYEQYF.

The chain uses TRBV6-5 and TRBJ1-3, with 7 bases that match TRBD1. CDR3 length: 15 amino acids. The V gene's germline CDR1 is MNHEY and CDR2 SVGAGI. V was pared by 4 bases and J by 4 bases, with 7 bases of the junction left unmatched. CDR3 in DNA: TGTGCCAGCAGTTCTACCGGACAGGAGGGAAACACCATATATTTT. Protein product: CASSSTGQEGNTIYF.

This clone was counted once. The chain joins TRBV7-8 to TRBJ1-2, with D unresolved. V dropped 5 bases and J dropped 7 bases, with 14 bases sitting between them. Germline CDR1 SGHVS, CDR2 FQNEAQ. The CDR3 runs to 13 residues. The CDR3 reads CASSPTPRGGYTF. The DNA for the CDR3 is TGTGCCAGCAGCCCGACCCCTCGGGGTGGCTACACCTTC. Full variable domain (remainder filled in from reference TRBV7-8 and TRBJ1-2): GAGVSQSPRYKVAKRGQDVALRCDPISGHVSLFWYQQALGQGPEFLTYFQNEAQLDKSGLPSDRFFAERPEGSVSTLKIQRTQQEDSAVYLCASSPTPRGGYTFGSGTRLTVV.

The rearrangement joins TRBV5-1 to TRBJ2-3, with 7 nucleotides matching TRBD2. Losses at the gene ends were 4 bases for V and 5 bases for J; bases not matched to a gene: 10. The germline V gene has CDR1 SGHRS and CDR2 YFSETQ. There are 15 residues in the CDR3. DNA for the CDR3: TGCGCCAGCAGCAAACGGAGCGGGGCGGAAGATACGCAGTATTTT. Translated: CASSKRSGAEDTQYF.

V usage is TRBV2 and J usage is TRBJ2-1; 7 nucleotides align to TRBD1. CDR1 and CDR2 (germline): SNHLY, FYNNEI. The CDR3 runs to 15 residues. After removal of 2 bases from V and 4 bases from J, the junction contained 5 bases not matched to a gene. The CDR3 reads CASSELGTDYNEQFF. CDR3 sequence (DNA): TGTGCCAGCAGTGAATTGGGGACAGATTACAATGAGCAGTTCTTC.

The chain carries TRBV24-1 and TRBJ1-5; no clear D. Trimming left V 4 bases short and J 5 bases short, with 8 bases between. The CDR3 consists of 13 residues. Germline loops: CDR1 KGHDR, CDR2 SFDVKD. CDR3: CATSERRDQPQHF. The CDR3 DNA reads as TGTGCCACCAGTGAGAGGCGAGATCAGCCCCAGCATTTT.

The V and J genes are TRBV19 and TRBJ2-2; 10 bases match TRBD2. CDR1 is LNHDA and CDR2 is SQIVND in the germline V gene (reference sequence). The CDR3 covers 18 residues. Unmatched junction bases numbered 9, after V lost 4 bases and J lost 1 base. CDR3 bases: TGTGCCAGTAGTACCCGGGCACTAGCGGGAAGGAACACCGGGGAGCTGTTTTTT. It is translated as CASSTRALAGRNTGELFF. Based on the CDR3 plus reference TRBV19 and TRBJ2-2, the full variable domain is DGGITQSPKYLFRKEGQNVTLSCEQNLNHDAMYWYRQDPGQGLRLIYYSQIVNDFQKGDIAEGYSVSREKKESFPLTVTSAQKNPTAFYLCASSTRALAGRNTGELFFGEGSRLTVL.

In DNA, the CDR3 is TGTGCCACCAGTGATTTGCTCCTAACCACTAACTATGGCTACACCTTC. This codes for CATSDLLLTTNYGYTF. The V gene is TRBV24-1, the J gene TRBJ1-2; no definite D call. V lost 0 bases and J 0 bases, leaving 10 bases between the germline ends. Germline V gene data show CDR1 as KGHDR and CDR2 as SFDVKD. The CDR3 is made up of 16 amino acids.

J is TRBJ1-6 and V is TRBV6-5; D may be TRBD1 (6 bases). V was cut by 11 bases and J by 10 bases, with 24 bases left in between. The germline V gene encodes CDR1 MNHEY and CDR2 SVGAGI. The CDR3 length is 15 residues. CDR3 nucleotides: TGTGCCGTTAAGAGGACAGACAGAGGGGCCTCACCCCTCCACTTT. Protein: CAVKRTDRGASPLHF.

The V gene is TRBV9, the J gene TRBJ2-7; D might be TRBD1 (7 bases). Trimming stripped 5 bases from V and 2 bases from J, with 35 bases between. This CDR3 region has 21 residues. Germline V CDR1 and CDR2: SGDLS, YYNGEE. The CDR3 coding sequence is TGTGCCAGCAGGACTTCCACAGGGGTTCGCACCAAGGGCGGGATGACCTACGAGCAGTACTTC. Translation: CASRTSTGVRTKGGMTYEQYF.

The chain links TRBV28 to TRBJ1-6; no reliable D call. Between the trimmed V and J ends, which lost 5 bases and 0 bases, there was a span of 14 bases. This CDR3 region has 17 residues. Germline CDR1 MDHEN, CDR2 SYDVKM. This chain's CDR3 is CASSPVSESSYNSPLHF. DNA for the CDR3: TGTGCCAGCAGTCCCGTGAGTGAGAGCTCCTATAATTCACCCCTCCACTTT.

The chain uses TRBV7-6 and TRBJ2-1, with 9 bases matching TRBD2. V shed 5 bases and J 3 bases; nucleotides not matched to a gene: 5. Germline assignment: CDR1 SGHVS and CDR2 FNYEAQ. CDR3 length equals 15 residues. The CDR3 sequence is CASSKAGGRYNEQFF. DNA of the CDR3: TGTGCCAGCAGCAAAGCGGGAGGCCGCTACAATGAGCAGTTCTTC.

This clone was counted once. The gene calls are TRBV10-3 and TRBJ1-1; a possible D gene is TRBD1 (5 bases). This CDR3 spans 13 amino acids. Deletions cut 4 bases from V and 3 bases from J, with 9 bases between. The germline gives CDR1 ENHRY, CDR2 SYGVKD. CDR3: CAISGGVDTEAFF. CDR3 sequence (DNA): TGTGCCATCAGTGGGGGGGTAGACACTGAAGCTTTCTTT.